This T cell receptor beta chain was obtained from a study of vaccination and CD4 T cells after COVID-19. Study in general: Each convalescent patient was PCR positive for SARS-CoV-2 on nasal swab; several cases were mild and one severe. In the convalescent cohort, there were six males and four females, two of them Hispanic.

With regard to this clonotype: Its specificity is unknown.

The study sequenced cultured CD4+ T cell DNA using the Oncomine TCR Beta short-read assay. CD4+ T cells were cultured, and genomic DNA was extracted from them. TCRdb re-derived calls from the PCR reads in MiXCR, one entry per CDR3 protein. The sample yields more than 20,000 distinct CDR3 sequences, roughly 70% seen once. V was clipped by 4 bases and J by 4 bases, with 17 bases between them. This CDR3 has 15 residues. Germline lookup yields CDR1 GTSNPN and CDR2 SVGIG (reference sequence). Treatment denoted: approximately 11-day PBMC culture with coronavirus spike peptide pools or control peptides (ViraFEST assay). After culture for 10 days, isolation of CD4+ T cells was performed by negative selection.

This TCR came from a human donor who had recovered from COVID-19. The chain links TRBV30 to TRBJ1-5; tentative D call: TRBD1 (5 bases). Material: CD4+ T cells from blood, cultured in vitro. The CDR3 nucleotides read TGTGCCTGGACCACGGGGGGTAACCCAAATCAGCCCCAGCATTTT. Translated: CAWTTGGNPNQPQHF.